The rows below give T cell receptor beta chains drawn from one sample of a study of T-cell reconstitution after alpha-beta-depleted transplantation in children. TCRdb processed the PCR reads anew with MiXCR; each CDR3 protein has one entry. The sample comprises hundreds of thousands of distinct CDR3 sequences, around 12% of which are singletons, and approximately 5.4% rests with the top ten. This specimen was PBMCs from the stem cell graft donor, taken from the stem cell graft. The receptor set was obtained from a human donor who donated a stem cell graft to a child with combined immunodeficiency. Both conserved end residues are part of each CDR3. Each record gives: V gene, J gene, D gene, clone size, CDR3 protein, CDR3 DNA. D genes are given only for firm matches. Not all rows give a size; the values are once, few, many and, for expanded clones, a class.

TRBV4-3,TRBJ2-5,.,few,CASSQGTGMYETQYF,TGCGCCAGCAGCCAAGGAACAGGGATGTACGAGACCCAGTACTTC
TRBV6-1,TRBJ2-1,TRBD1,many,CASSDRGQGDGNEQFF,TGTGCCAGCAGTGACAGGGGACAGGGGGATGGCAATGAGCAGTTCTTC
TRBV12-3/TRBV12-4,TRBJ2-5,TRBD1,many,CASSLWMGQDQETQYF,TGTGCCAGCAGTCTCTGGATGGGACAGGACCAAGAGACCCAGTACTTC
TRBV11-2,TRBJ1-1,.,few,CASRIGTLYEAFF,TGTGCCAGCAGGATAGGGACACTCTACGAAGCTTTCTTT
TRBV27,TRBJ2-7,.,few,CASSFSRGEGDYEQYF,TGTGCCAGCAGTTTTAGTAGGGGCGAGGGGGATTACGAGCAGTACTTC
TRBV3-1,TRBJ2-2,TRBD2,few,CASSPTSGSRTGELFF,TGTGCCAGCAGCCCGACTAGCGGGAGCAGGACCGGGGAGCTGTTTTTT
TRBV12-3/TRBV12-4,TRBJ1-2,TRBD1,many,CASSNYDRGNYGYTF,TGTGCCAGCAGTAATTACGACAGGGGGAATTATGGCTACACCTTC
TRBV15,TRBJ1-2,.,.,CATSSPRQGRGRGYTF,TGTGCCACCAGTTCCCCCCGACAAGGCAGGGGAAGAGGCTACACCTTC
TRBV20-1,TRBJ2-2,TRBD1,few,CSARLPGQGISGELFF,TGCAGTGCTAGATTACCGGGACAGGGGATTTCCGGGGAGCTGTTTTTT
TRBV7-8,TRBJ2-6,TRBD1,many,CASSSDRGLWSGANVLTF,TGTGCCAGCAGCTCCGACAGGGGGCTATGGTCTGGGGCCAACGTCCTGACTTTC
TRBV12-3/TRBV12-4,TRBJ2-2,.,.,CASRGRRSNTGELFF,TGTGCCAGCAGAGGCCGCAGGTCAAACACCGGGGAGCTGTTTTTT
TRBV29-1,TRBJ2-2,.,few,CSVEDRAVTLGNTGELFF,TGCAGCGTTGAAGATCGGGCAGTCACCTTGGGAAACACCGGGGAGCTGTTTTTT
TRBV20-1,TRBJ2-7,.,.,CCASRAGAPVISEQYF,TGCTGTGCTAGTCGGGCAGGGGCCCCTGTTATCTCCGAGCAGTACTTC
TRBV27,TRBJ1-5,.,few,CASSFVGNNQPQHF,TGTGCCAGCAGTTTCGTTGGTAACAATCAGCCCCAGCATTTT
TRBV5-1,TRBJ2-1,TRBD1,few,CASSLGQGDNNEQFF,TGCGCCAGCAGCCTAGGACAGGGGGATAACAATGAGCAGTTCTTC
TRBV5-1,TRBJ2-1,.,many,CASSLASNNEQFF,TGCGCCAGCAGCTTGGCATCCAACAATGAGCAGTTCTTC
TRBV5-1,TRBJ2-7,TRBD2,few,CASSSGTSGNEYEQYF,TGCGCCAGCAGCTCGGGGACTAGCGGGAATGAGTACGAGCAGTACTTC
TRBV12-3/TRBV12-4,TRBJ2-5,.,.,CASYRGGEETQYF,TGTGCCAGCTATCGAGGGGGTGAAGAGACCCAGTACTTC
TRBV29-1,TRBJ2-2,.,.,CSVPRGNTGELFF,TGCAGCGTCCCCCGTGGGAACACCGGGGAGCTGTTTTTT